The sequence of this TCR beta chain was determined in a study of cytomegalovirus exposure and HLA in healthy donors. About the study: In a previous analysis, about 100 million unique TCR beta sequences were found from 150 million to 200 million T cells.

CDR1 is MRHNA, CDR2 SNTAGT, per germline. V shed 7 bases, J shed 1 base, and the junction held 5 bases outside the gene matches. The CDR3 is 15 amino acids. The PCR made use of 60 Vbeta and 13 Jbeta primers. Sequencing was performed with immunoSEQ multiplex PCR; in TCRdb, only in-frame clones are kept and a portion is missing. The repertoire consists of 100,000 to 120,000 clones, with over 65% occurring once and the leading ten covering 2% to 3%. The chain joins TRBV6-4 to TRBJ2-2, with 8 bases identical to TRBD1. Sequencing was done on a sample of PBMCs. The TCR sequence derives from a woman aged 18-29 years in good health and CMV-seronegative. For the CDR3, the DNA is TGTGCCAGCAAATCCGGGACAGGGAACACCGGGGAGCTGTTTTTT. It is translated as CASKSGTGNTGELFF.